This TCR beta chain was documented in a study of shared clonotypes between healthy human individuals. General study points: Blood was the only sampled material, and tissue repertoires likely differ.

An approximately 210 ng quantity of DNA, some 30,000 T cell genomes, went into the sorted-subset replicate PCRs. The protocol was immunoSEQ multiplex PCR, while the TCRdb copy is restricted to in-frame clones and leaves out a portion. Among about 110,000 clones listed, around 71% were seen once. This CDR3 spans 15 amino acids. Germline assignment: CDR1 SGHVS and CDR2 FQNEAQ. Trimming took 5 bases from V and 7 from J, leaving 17 bases between them. In regard to this clone: Antigen unknown.

CD8 memory cells included CD45RO+ cells plus CCR7-negative CD45RA+ TemRA cells. Sequencing used memory CD8+ T cells sorted from blood. Described subset: CD45RO+ cells pooled with CCR7-negative TemRA cells. The source of this sequence is a woman under 40 in good health. The chain carries TRBV7-8 and TRBJ2-2, with a tentative D call TRBD2 (6 bases). As DNA, the CDR3 is TGTGCCAGCAGCCCGGCCGGGAGTCGGGGCGGGGAGCTGTTTTTT. Encoded protein: CASSPAGSRGGELFF.